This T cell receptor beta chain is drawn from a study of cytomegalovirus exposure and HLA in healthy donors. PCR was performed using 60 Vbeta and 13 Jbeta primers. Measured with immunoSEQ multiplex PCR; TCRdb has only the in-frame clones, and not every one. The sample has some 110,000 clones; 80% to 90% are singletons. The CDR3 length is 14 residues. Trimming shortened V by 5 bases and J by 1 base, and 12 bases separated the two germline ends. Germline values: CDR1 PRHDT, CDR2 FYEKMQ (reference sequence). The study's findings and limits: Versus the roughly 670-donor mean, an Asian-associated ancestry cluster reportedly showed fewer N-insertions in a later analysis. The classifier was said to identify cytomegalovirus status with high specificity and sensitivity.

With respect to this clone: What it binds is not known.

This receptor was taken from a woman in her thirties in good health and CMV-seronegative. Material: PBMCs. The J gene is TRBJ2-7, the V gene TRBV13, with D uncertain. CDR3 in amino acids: CASSQKGGSYEQYF. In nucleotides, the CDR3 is TGTGCCAGCAGCCAAAAAGGCGGTTCCTACGAGCAGTACTTC.